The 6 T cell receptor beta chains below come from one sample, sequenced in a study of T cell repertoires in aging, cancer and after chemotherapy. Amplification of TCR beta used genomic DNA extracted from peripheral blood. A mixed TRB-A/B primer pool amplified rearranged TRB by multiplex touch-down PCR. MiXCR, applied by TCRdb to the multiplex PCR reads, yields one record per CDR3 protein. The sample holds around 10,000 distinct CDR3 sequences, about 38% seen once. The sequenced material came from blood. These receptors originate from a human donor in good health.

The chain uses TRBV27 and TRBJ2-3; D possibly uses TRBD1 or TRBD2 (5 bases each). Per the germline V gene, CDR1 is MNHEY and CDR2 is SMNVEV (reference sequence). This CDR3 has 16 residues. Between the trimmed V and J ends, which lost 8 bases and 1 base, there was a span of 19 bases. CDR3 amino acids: CASYTLRGRGTDTQYF. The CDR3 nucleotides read TGTGCCAGCTATACCCTGAGGGGTCGGGGCACAGATACGCAGTATTTT.

The CDR3 reads CATSAGQETQYF. CDR3 in DNA: TGTGCCACCAGCGCGGGGCAAGAGACCCAGTACTTC. J is TRBJ2-5 and V is TRBV24-1; the D gene is possibly TRBD2 (6 bases). Trimming removed 7 bases at V and 2 bases at J, with 7 bases between. From germline, CDR1 is KGHDR and CDR2 SFDVKD. CDR3 length: 12 amino acids.

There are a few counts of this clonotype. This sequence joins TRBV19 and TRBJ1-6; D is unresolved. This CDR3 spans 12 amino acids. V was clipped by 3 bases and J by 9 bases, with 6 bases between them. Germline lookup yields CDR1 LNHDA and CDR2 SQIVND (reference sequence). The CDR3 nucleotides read TGTGCCAGTAGTATCCTACGTTCACCCCTCCACTTT. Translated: CASSILRSPLHF.

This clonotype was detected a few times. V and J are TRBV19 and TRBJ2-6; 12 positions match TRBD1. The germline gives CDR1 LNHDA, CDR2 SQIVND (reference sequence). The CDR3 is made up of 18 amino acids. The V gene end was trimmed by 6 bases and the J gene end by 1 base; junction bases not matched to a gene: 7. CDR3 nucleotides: TGTGCCAGTAGCTCCGGGACAGGGGGCGCGTCTGGGGCCAACGTCCTGACTTTC. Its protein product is CASSSGTGGASGANVLTF.

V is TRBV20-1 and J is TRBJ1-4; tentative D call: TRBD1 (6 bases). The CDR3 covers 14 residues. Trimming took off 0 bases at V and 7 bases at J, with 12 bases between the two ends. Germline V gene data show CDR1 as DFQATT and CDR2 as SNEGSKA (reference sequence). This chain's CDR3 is CSARETGAVEKLFF. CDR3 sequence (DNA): TGCAGTGCTAGAGAGACAGGAGCCGTTGAAAAACTGTTTTTT.

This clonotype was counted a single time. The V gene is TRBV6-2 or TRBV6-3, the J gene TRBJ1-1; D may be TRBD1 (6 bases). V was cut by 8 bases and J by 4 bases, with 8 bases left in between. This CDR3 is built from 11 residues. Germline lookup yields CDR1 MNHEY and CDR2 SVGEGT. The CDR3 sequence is CASVQGTEAFF. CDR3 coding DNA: TGTGCCAGCGTACAGGGCACTGAAGCTTTCTTT.